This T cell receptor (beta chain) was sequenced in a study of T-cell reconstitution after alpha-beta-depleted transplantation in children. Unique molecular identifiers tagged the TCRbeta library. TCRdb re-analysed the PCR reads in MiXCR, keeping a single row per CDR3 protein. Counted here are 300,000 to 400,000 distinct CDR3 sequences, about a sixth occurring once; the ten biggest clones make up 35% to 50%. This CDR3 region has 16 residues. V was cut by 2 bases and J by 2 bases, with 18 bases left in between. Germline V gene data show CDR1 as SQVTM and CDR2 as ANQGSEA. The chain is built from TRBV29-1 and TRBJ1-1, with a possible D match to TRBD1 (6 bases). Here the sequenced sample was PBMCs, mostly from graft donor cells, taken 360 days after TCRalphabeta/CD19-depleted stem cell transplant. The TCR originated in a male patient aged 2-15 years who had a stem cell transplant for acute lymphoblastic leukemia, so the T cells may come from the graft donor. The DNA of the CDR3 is TGCAGCGTTGAACTAAACCCAGGGGAGGGCAACACTGAAGCTTTCTTT. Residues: CSVELNPGEGNTEAFF.